This is a list of T cell receptor beta chains from one sample in a study of OX40 agonist ivuxolimab in advanced cancers. TCRdb keeps only in-frame clones here, not all; method: immunoSEQ multiplex PCR. Among over 15,000 clones, about 76% were seen once, and the ten largest hold around 12%. The specimen was CD4+ or CD8+ T cells sorted from blood, collected in a trial of the OX40 agonist ivuxolimab. Every receptor here comes from an adult with an advanced solid tumor such as melanoma, head and neck, liver or kidney cancer. Both conserved end residues are part of each CDR3. Clone sizes are given selectively: once, few, many, or a class where the clone is expanded.

j_gene: TRBJ1-1; abundance: once; v_gene: TRBV4-1; CDR3aa: CASSQDLGLGTEAFF
j_gene: TRBJ1-5; abundance: -; v_gene: TRBV5-4; CDR3aa: CASSLSGDRNQPQHF
j_gene: TRBJ1-2; abundance: -; v_gene: TRBV5-4; CDR3aa: CASSPQGPPYGYTF
j_gene: TRBJ2-5; abundance: -; v_gene: TRBV5-4; CDR3aa: CASSLFLMETQYF
j_gene: TRBJ1-5; abundance: -; v_gene: TRBV7-2; CDR3aa: CASSLSWQSNQPQHF
j_gene: TRBJ2-3; abundance: -; v_gene: TRBV7-2; CDR3aa: CASSSGLGVDFTDTQYF
j_gene: TRBJ1-5; abundance: -; v_gene: TRBV5-5; CDR3aa: CASSLGASGAGNQPQHF
j_gene: TRBJ2-7; abundance: -; v_gene: TRBV11-3; CDR3aa: CASSPPLSYEQYF
j_gene: TRBJ1-2; abundance: -; v_gene: TRBV11-3; CDR3aa: CASSPRAGPFYGYTF
j_gene: TRBJ1-5; abundance: few; v_gene: TRBV7-9; CDR3aa: CASSLGGKPQHF
j_gene: TRBJ2-7; abundance: -; v_gene: TRBV5-6; CDR3aa: CASSITYEQYF
j_gene: TRBJ2-7; abundance: -; v_gene: TRBV6-4; CDR3aa: CASSYGPYEQYF
j_gene: TRBJ2-7; abundance: once; v_gene: TRBV7-2; CDR3aa: CASNARDRYYEQYF
j_gene: TRBJ2-6; abundance: -; v_gene: TRBV7-9; CDR3aa: CASSLARGAPGANVLTF
j_gene: TRBJ2-7; abundance: -; v_gene: TRBV7-2; CDR3aa: CASSSGQGRTYEQYF
j_gene: TRBJ2-7; abundance: -; v_gene: TRBV6-6; CDR3aa: CASSYWDSYEQYF
j_gene: TRBJ1-5; abundance: -; v_gene: TRBV7-8; CDR3aa: CASSLVGEGPQHF
j_gene: TRBJ1-1; abundance: -; v_gene: TRBV4-3; CDR3aa: CASSQEWQGGPEAFF
j_gene: TRBJ2-7; abundance: -; v_gene: TRBV4-2; CDR3aa: CASSPLAGGTHYEQYF
j_gene: TRBJ1-1; abundance: once; v_gene: TRBV4-1; CDR3aa: CASSQGPQGAEAFF
j_gene: TRBJ1-1; abundance: medium-sized; v_gene: TRBV9; CDR3aa: CASSVVEGRSKEAFF
j_gene: TRBJ2-1; abundance: -; v_gene: TRBV19; CDR3aa: CASSITREDNEQFF
j_gene: TRBJ2-1; abundance: -; v_gene: TRBV27; CDR3aa: CASSTTGQGAYNEQFF
j_gene: TRBJ2-2; abundance: -; v_gene: TRBV11-3; CDR3aa: CASSSYEADTGELFF
j_gene: TRBJ2-7; abundance: -; v_gene: TRBV4-3; CDR3aa: CASSQAESYEQYF
j_gene: TRBJ2-7; abundance: once; v_gene: TRBV6-5; CDR3aa: CASSQQGGRYEQYF
j_gene: TRBJ2-3; abundance: -; v_gene: TRBV7-9; CDR3aa: CASSSPWGVSTDTQYF
j_gene: TRBJ1-4; abundance: -; v_gene: TRBV4-1; CDR3aa: CASSQDEKLFF
j_gene: TRBJ2-3; abundance: -; v_gene: TRBV2; CDR3aa: CASSDPPELTSGGTDTQYF
j_gene: TRBJ2-1; abundance: few; v_gene: TRBV6-1; CDR3aa: CASSPDYTVNEQFF
j_gene: TRBJ1-4; abundance: -; v_gene: TRBV5-6; CDR3aa: CASSADTATNEKLFF
j_gene: TRBJ2-1; abundance: -; v_gene: TRBV7-9; CDR3aa: CASSPDSDNEQFF
j_gene: TRBJ1-1; abundance: -; v_gene: TRBV4-3; CDR3aa: CASSQFGEGGTEAFF